These 30 T cell receptor beta chains originate from one sample sequenced in a study of Ad26.COV2.S vaccination and SARS-CoV-2 variants. Only in-frame clones appear in the TCRdb table, and some are missing; sequencing was by immunoSEQ multiplex PCR. This table holds about 330,000 clones, roughly 90% found once. Regarding treatment: some 20 received Ad26.COV2.S at low or high dose, single or two shots; a few received placebo; per-sample allocation not given. Sampling occurred on day 63 after the first vaccine or placebo injection. The material was peripheral blood, obtained in a trial of Ad26.COV2.S vaccine versus placebo. These receptor sequences come from a person between 18 and 59 years old who received the Ad26.COV2.S COVID-19 vaccine or a placebo.

This clone was observed a few times. The chain joins TRBV13 to TRBJ2-1; D is uncertain. This CDR3 region has 14 residues. With 5 bases removed from V and 5 bases from J, the gap between germline ends came to 13 bases. Germline V gives CDR1 PRHDT, CDR2 FYEKMQ (reference sequence). CDR3 DNA: TGTGCCAGCAGCCTCCCCGAGCACAACAATGAGCAGTTCTTC. Amino acids: CASSLPEHNNEQFF.

This chain joins TRBV21-1 and TRBJ2-1; the DNA was not compared with TRBD2, the D call given in the table. TRBV21-1 is listed as a pseudogene. The CDR3 is 16 amino acids. The CDR3, as DNA: TGTGCCAGCAGCGACCCTCGAGCGGGAGAAAGAAATGAGCAGTTCTTC. Encoded protein: CASSDPRAGERNEQFF.

The rearrangement uses TRBV3-1 (or the pseudogene TRBV3-2) and TRBJ1-1; D not resolved. Germline assignment: CDR1 LGHDT and CDR2 YNNKEL (reference sequence). This CDR3 contains 17 residues. Trimming stripped 4 bases from V and 6 bases from J, with 24 bases between. The CDR3: CASSPLHGGQAEAEAFF. The CDR3 region has the DNA TGTGCCAGCAGCCCTCTCCATGGAGGGCAGGCGGAGGCTGAAGCTTTCTTT.

This clone was seen just once. This chain uses TRBV29-1 with TRBJ1-2; 7 bases line up with TRBD1. This CDR3 comprises 13 residues. V lost 5 bases to trimming and J lost 4 bases; unmatched junction nucleotides: 7. The germline CDR1 and CDR2 sequences are SQVTM and ANQGSEA. The chain's CDR3 is CSVTRQGSYGYTF. CDR3 nucleotides: TGCAGCGTTACCAGACAGGGCAGCTATGGCTACACCTTC.

The count of this clone is one. The V call is TRBV2, the J call TRBJ1-2, with no clear D. V was shortened by 4 bases and J by 4 bases, with 16 bases between the two germline ends. The CDR3 contains 15 residues. Germline lookup yields CDR1 SNHLY and CDR2 FYNNEI. The CDR3, as DNA: TGTGCCAGCAGTGTAGTGTCCGGAGTTGCCTATGGCTACACCTTC. Translation gives CASSVVSGVAYGYTF.

The V and J genes are TRBV11-3 and TRBJ1-1; D is unclear. The CDR3 sequence is 17 residues long. The germline gives CDR1 SGHNT, CDR2 YENEEA. Deletions cut 0 bases from V and 1 base from J, with 15 bases between. DNA for the CDR3: TGTGCCAGCAGCTTAGATAAGATCGGCAGGCGGAACACTGAAGCTTTCTTT. Its translation is CASSLDKIGRRNTEAFF.

This sequence joins TRBV5-8 and TRBJ1-5; D is unclear. The germline V gene has CDR1 SGHTS and CDR2 YDEGEE. This CDR3 is built from 18 residues. Trimming left V 1 base short and J 1 base short, with 18 bases between. The CDR3 bases are TGTGCCAGCAGCTTGTTTTCCTATGGGTTTTTGAGCAATCAGCCCCAGCATTTT. Translation: CASSLFSYGFLSNQPQHF.

V and J are TRBV5-6 and TRBJ1-2; TRBD1 is a possible D gene (6 bases). There are 16 residues in the CDR3. The V end lost 2 bases, the J end lost 0 bases, and 14 bases lay between the germline ends. Germline CDR1 is SGHDT and CDR2 is YYEEEE. The CDR3 DNA sequence: TGTGCCAGCAGCTTTCCCCAGCGGACAGCTAACTATGGCTACACCTTC. Its protein is CASSFPQRTANYGYTF.

The genes are TRBV28 and TRBJ2-3; 10 positions match TRBD2. V lost 4 bases, J lost 3 bases, and 7 bases stayed unmatched. The CDR3 consists of 16 residues. From germline, CDR1 is MDHEN and CDR2 SYDVKM. In DNA form, the CDR3 reads TGTGCCAGCAGTTCTCTAGCGGGAGATTATACAGATACGCAGTATTTT. Protein: CASSSLAGDYTDTQYF.

The chain's CDR3 is CASSSPEMNTEAFF. The DNA for the CDR3 is TGTGCCAGCAGCTCTCCCGAAATGAACACTGAAGCTTTCTTT. The chain links TRBV5-8 to TRBJ1-1; D is uncertain. The CDR3 consists of 14 residues. Trimming left V 3 bases short and J 0 bases short, with 9 bases between. Germline-derived CDR1 and CDR2 are SGHTS and YDEGEE.

The J gene is TRBJ1-1, the V gene TRBV11-2; 7 positions match TRBD1. Germline V CDR1 and CDR2: SGHAT, FQNNGV. Trimming cost V 4 bases and J 11 bases; bases outside gene matches: 7. The CDR3 has 12 residues. DNA of the CDR3: TGTGCCAGCAGCTGGACAGGTTCGGAGGCTTTCTTT. Translation: CASSWTGSEAFF.

The genes are TRBV18 and TRBJ1-1; the D is unclear. This CDR3 is built from 13 residues. Trimming removed 1 base from V and 6 bases from J, with 9 bases in between. CDR1 and CDR2 from the germline V gene are KGHSH and LQKENI. The CDR3 region is CASSPLHSSEAFF. The DNA of the CDR3 is TGTGCCAGCTCACCACTTCACAGCTCTGAAGCTTTCTTT.

The CDR3 sequence is CASSRDRSYGYTF. Written as DNA, the CDR3 is TGCGCCAGCAGTCGTGACAGATCCTATGGCTACACCTTC. The chain carries TRBV10-2 and TRBJ1-2; possibly TRBD1 for D (5 bases). The ends were cut back, 5 bases at V and 4 bases at J, with 11 bases in the middle. The CDR3 loop spans 13 amino acids. In germline, CDR1 is WSHSY, CDR2 SAAADI.

This clone was counted once. This chain connects TRBV29-1 to TRBJ2-6, with D unresolved. The ends were cut back, 5 bases at V and 0 bases at J, with 14 bases in the middle. Per germline, CDR1 SQVTM and CDR2 ANQGSEA. This CDR3 spans 16 amino acids. The CDR3 reads CSVHQASSSGANVLTF. In DNA form, the CDR3 reads TGCAGCGTTCATCAGGCCTCGAGCTCTGGGGCCAACGTCCTGACTTTC.

The gene calls are TRBV18 and TRBJ1-1; D is undetermined. CDR1 KGHSH and CDR2 LQKENI come from the germline V gene. This CDR3 comprises 13 residues. V was trimmed by 4 bases and J by 3 bases, leaving 9 bases between them. CDR3 sequence: CASSQGIDTEAFF. In nucleotides, the CDR3 is TGTGCCAGCTCACAGGGTATTGACACTGAAGCTTTCTTT.

This chain joins TRBV5-1 and TRBJ1-3; maybe TRBD1 (5 bases). The CDR3 is made up of 13 amino acids. With 6 bases removed from V and 4 bases from J, the gap between germline ends came to 11 bases. The germline V gene has CDR1 SGHRS and CDR2 YFSETQ. CDR3 amino acids: CASTSPGGNTIYF. Here the CDR3 DNA reads TGCGCCAGCACCTCCCCAGGGGGAAACACCATATATTTT.

The rearrangement links TRBV20-1 to TRBJ1-5; D is ambiguous. The CDR3 has 13 residues. Trimming took off 3 bases at V and 4 bases at J, with 10 bases between the two ends. Germline CDR1 and CDR2: DFQATT and SNEGSKA (reference sequence). The chain's CDR3 is CSASYRDNQPQHF. The CDR3 nucleotides read TGCAGTGCTAGTTACAGAGATAATCAGCCCCAGCATTTT.

V is TRBV19 and J is TRBJ1-1, with D unresolved. The length of the CDR3 is 16 residues. Trimming removed 5 bases at V and 11 bases at J, with 27 bases between. Germline CDR1 and CDR2: LNHDA and SQIVND (reference sequence). CDR3 in DNA: TGTGCCAGTAGTGACCCTAATCGTGGACGGACTACATCGGCTTTCTTT. This sequence encodes CASSDPNRGRTTSAFF.

The rearrangement links TRBV18 to TRBJ2-7; no firm D call. The CDR3 spans 11 residues. The germline V gene encodes CDR1 KGHSH and CDR2 LQKENI. V lost 4 bases and J 4 bases, leaving 5 bases between the germline ends. The CDR3 reads CASSRQYEQYV. CDR3 in DNA: TGTGCCAGCTCACGTCAATACGAGCAGTACGTC.

The chain joins TRBV5-3 to TRBJ1-4, with TRBD1 as a possible D gene (5 bases). TRBV5-3 qualifies as an ORF whose function is uncertain. The V gene lost 9 bases and the J gene lost 4 bases, with 22 bases spanning the gap. This CDR3 region has 16 residues. Written as DNA, the CDR3 is TGTGCCACCGACATACCCCCTTGCAGGGTTAATGAAAAACTGTTTTTT. Translating gives CATDIPPCRVNEKLFF.

The rearrangement uses TRBV25-1 and TRBJ2-7, with 12 nucleotides matching TRBD1. V lost 4 bases and J lost 5; bases outside the gene matches: 6. The CDR3 is made up of 15 amino acids. Per germline, CDR1 MGHDK and CDR2 SYGVNS. CDR3 amino acids: CASSVAGTGGDEQYF. CDR3 bases: TGTGCCAGCAGTGTAGCCGGGACAGGGGGCGACGAGCAGTACTTC.

The rearrangement joins TRBV27 to TRBJ2-3, with D tentatively TRBD1 (6 bases). CDR3 length equals 15 residues. In germline, CDR1 is MNHEY, CDR2 SMNVEV (reference sequence). V was pared by 0 bases and J by 4 bases, with 11 bases between. The CDR3 sequence: CASSLSSRGADTQYF. CDR3 nucleotide sequence: TGTGCCAGCAGTTTATCGAGCAGGGGTGCAGATACGCAGTATTTT.

The gene calls are TRBV7-9 and TRBJ2-7; D gene ambiguous. V was cut by 7 bases and J by 9 bases, with 25 bases left in between. The germline V gene encodes CDR1 SEHNR and CDR2 FQNEAQ (reference sequence). The CDR3 runs to 15 residues. CDR3 residues: CASNHQSPANDAQYF. CDR3 sequence (DNA): TGTGCCAGCAACCACCAATCCCCCGCTAACGACGCGCAGTACTTC.

The J gene is TRBJ1-1, the V gene TRBV19; perhaps TRBD1 as D (6 bases). Germline CDR1 and CDR2: LNHDA and SQIVND (reference sequence). Trimming removed 5 bases from V and 6 bases from J, with 19 bases in between. The CDR3 spans 15 residues. The CDR3 DNA follows: TGTGCCAGTAGTCGACCAACAGGGAACGGAGCTGAAGCTTTCTTT. Its translation is CASSRPTGNGAEAFF.

The rearrangement joins TRBV7-9 to TRBJ2-2; D gene unclear. V was clipped by 1 base and J by 4 bases, with 16 bases between them. This CDR3 spans 17 amino acids. Per germline, CDR1 SEHNR and CDR2 FQNEAQ (reference sequence). CDR3 region: CASSLEALRAITGELFF. CDR3 bases: TGTGCCAGCAGCTTAGAGGCCTTAAGAGCGATCACCGGGGAGCTGTTTTTT.

J is TRBJ2-2 and V is TRBV7-2; D is uncertain. The CDR3 runs to 13 residues. CDR1 and CDR2 from the germline V gene are SGHTA and FQGNSA. Trimming shortened V by 4 bases and J by 8 bases, and 11 bases separated the two germline ends. CDR3 sequence: CASSSRSIGELFF. In DNA, the CDR3 is TGTGCCAGCAGCTCACGATCCATTGGGGAGCTGTTTTTT.

This clone was picked up a small number of times. The V gene is TRBV6-5, the J gene TRBJ1-5; the D gene is possibly TRBD1 (5 bases). The CDR3 sequence is 13 residues long. V shed 7 bases and J shed 3 bases, with 10 bases lying between them. Germline V gene data show CDR1 as MNHEY and CDR2 as SVGAGI. The CDR3 spells CASKGGVNQPQHF. The CDR3 coding sequence is TGTGCCAGCAAAGGAGGGGTCAATCAGCCCCAGCATTTT.

The chain carries TRBV7-8 and TRBJ1-1; D may be TRBD1 (6 bases). The length of the CDR3 is 13 residues. The V end lost 6 bases, the J end lost 3 bases, and 11 bases lay between the germline ends. Germline CDR1 SGHVS, CDR2 FQNEAQ. CDR3 sequence reads: CASRVRQDTEAFF. The CDR3 nucleotides read TGTGCCAGCAGGGTCCGACAGGACACTGAAGCTTTCTTT.

The rearrangement links TRBV18 to TRBJ2-2; D is perhaps TRBD1 or TRBD2 (7 bases each). The CDR3 covers 14 residues. Trimming took off 6 bases at V and 7 bases at J, with 15 bases between the two ends. Germline V CDR1 and CDR2: KGHSH, LQKENI. The DNA for the CDR3 is TGTGCCAGCTCCCAGGGGGGGGCCAACGGGGAGCTGTTTTTT. Translation gives CASSQGGANGELFF.

The V and J genes are TRBV27 and TRBJ2-1; D remains unclear. CDR3 length equals 12 residues. Germline CDR1 and CDR2: MNHEY and SMNVEV (reference sequence). Trimming took 1 base from V and 9 from J, leaving 7 bases between them. The CDR3 protein is CASSLYIGEQFF. DNA of the CDR3: TGTGCCAGCAGTTTATACATAGGTGAGCAGTTCTTC.